The 2 T cell receptor beta chains presented below share a single source sample, sequenced in a study of blood T cell repertoires in COVID-19. Profiling relied on immunoSEQ multiplex PCR, and the TCRdb table lists in-frame clones only, not all of them. This table holds some 400,000 clones, around 90% found once. Sample: peripheral blood. These receptor sequences come from a human donor in a cohort sampled during active COVID-19.

This chain joins TRBV2 and TRBJ2-7; D perhaps matches TRBD2 (5 bases). The CDR3 contains 11 residues. Germline V gene sequence: CDR1 SNHLY, CDR2 FYNNEI. With 6 bases removed from V and 10 bases from J, the gap between germline ends came to 13 bases. CDR3 in amino acids: CASRGWRSQYF. CDR3 DNA sequence: TGTGCCAGCAGGGGATGGAGGTCTCAGTACTTC.

The chain has TRBV7-2 and TRBJ2-7, with a weak D call TRBD2 (6 bases). Looked up from germline, CDR1 is SGHTA and CDR2 is FQGNSA. With 5 bases removed from V and 7 bases from J, the gap between germline ends came to 21 bases. The CDR3 sequence is 15 residues long. The CDR3 nucleotides are TGTGCCAGCAGCCACAAGGGACTCAGGGAGAGGGAGCAGTACTTC. It is translated as CASSHKGLREREQYF.